The clone carrying this T cell receptor beta chain was seen ten or more times. What it recognizes is unknown. This CDR3 is 15 amino acids long. Germline V gene sequence: CDR1 MNHNS, CDR2 SASEGT. The junction had 7 bases not matched to a gene; V was cut back by 8 bases and J by 2 bases. This sample stems from a study of early T cells in non-severe SARS-CoV-2 infection. At the level of the study: Bulk RNA taken from unsorted whole blood was sequenced, leaving chains unpaired. Study-wide results and caveats: VDJdb matching, biased toward anti-spike CD8 responses, missed private and CD4 specificities.

Attached unique molecular identifiers marked individual cDNA molecules. TCRdb passed the 5' RACE reads through MiXCR, listing each CDR3 protein once. The sample has more than 55,000 distinct CDR3 sequences, more than 5.5% seen once. The J gene is TRBJ1-5, the V gene TRBV6-1; 9 bases are a match to TRBD1. The sequence derives from an adult who was a healthcare worker with PCR-confirmed SARS-CoV-2 infection or an uninfected control (not recorded which). The material was whole blood, obtained at baseline. The CDR3 region has the DNA TGTGCCAGCCGGTGGGACAGGGAAGGCAATCAGCCCCAGCATTTT. Its translation is CASRWDREGNQPQHF.